This T cell receptor beta chain was identified during a study of CD8 T cells in ankylosing spondylitis. Quantitative barcoded 5'-RACE was used to prepare TCR beta libraries. TCRdb independently ran MiXCR on the 5' RACE reads; one entry per CDR3 protein. The data show approximately 16,000 distinct CDR3 sequences, approximately 8.4% seen once. The study's findings and limits: A number of the motif variants had already been described in reactive arthritis synovial fluid and blood.

This clonotype was detected ten times or more. Its antigen is undetermined. The CDR3 runs to 17 residues. Germline V gene data show CDR1 as SGHTA and CDR2 as FQGNSA. V shed 2 bases and J shed 1 base, with 16 bases lying between them. This sequence was found in a male donor with ankylosing spondylitis or in good health (not recorded which). Input material: blood. The chain has TRBV7-2 and TRBJ2-3; possibly TRBD1 for D (6 bases). DNA of the CDR3: TGTGCCAGCAGCTTAAACCCAACAGGGATCGGCACAGATACGCAGTATTTT. The encoded protein is CASSLNPTGIGTDTQYF.